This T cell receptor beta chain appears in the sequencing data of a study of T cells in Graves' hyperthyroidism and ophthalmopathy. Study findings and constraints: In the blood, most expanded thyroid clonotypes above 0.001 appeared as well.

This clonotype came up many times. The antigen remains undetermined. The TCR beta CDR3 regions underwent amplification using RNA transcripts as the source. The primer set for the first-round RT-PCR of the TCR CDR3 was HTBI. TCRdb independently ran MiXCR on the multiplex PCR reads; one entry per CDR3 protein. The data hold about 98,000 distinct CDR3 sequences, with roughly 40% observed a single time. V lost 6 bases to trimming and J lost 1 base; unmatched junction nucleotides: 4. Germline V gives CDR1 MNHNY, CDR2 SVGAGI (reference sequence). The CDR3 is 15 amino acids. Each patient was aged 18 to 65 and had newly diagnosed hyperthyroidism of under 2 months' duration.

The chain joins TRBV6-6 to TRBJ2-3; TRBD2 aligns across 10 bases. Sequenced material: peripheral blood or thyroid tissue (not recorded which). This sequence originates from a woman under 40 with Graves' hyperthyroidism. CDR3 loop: CASRVLAGGTDTQYF. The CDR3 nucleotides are TGTGCCAGCAGAGTTCTAGCGGGAGGCACAGATACGCAGTATTTT.